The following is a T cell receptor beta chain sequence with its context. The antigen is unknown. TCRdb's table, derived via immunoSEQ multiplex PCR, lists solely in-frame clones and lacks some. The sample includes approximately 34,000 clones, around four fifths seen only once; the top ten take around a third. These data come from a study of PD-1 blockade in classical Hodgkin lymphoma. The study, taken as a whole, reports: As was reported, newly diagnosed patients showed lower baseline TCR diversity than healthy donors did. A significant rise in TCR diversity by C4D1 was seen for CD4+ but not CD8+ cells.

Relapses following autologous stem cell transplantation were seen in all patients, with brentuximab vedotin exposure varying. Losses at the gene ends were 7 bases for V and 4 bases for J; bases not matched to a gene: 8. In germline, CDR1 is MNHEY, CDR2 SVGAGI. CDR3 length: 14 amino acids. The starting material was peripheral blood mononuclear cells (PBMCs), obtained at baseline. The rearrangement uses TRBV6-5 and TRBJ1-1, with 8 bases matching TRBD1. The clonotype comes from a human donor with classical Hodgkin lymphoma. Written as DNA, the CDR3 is TGTGCCAGCAACGCTAGGACAGGGAGCACTGAAGCTTTCTTT. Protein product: CASNARTGSTEAFF.